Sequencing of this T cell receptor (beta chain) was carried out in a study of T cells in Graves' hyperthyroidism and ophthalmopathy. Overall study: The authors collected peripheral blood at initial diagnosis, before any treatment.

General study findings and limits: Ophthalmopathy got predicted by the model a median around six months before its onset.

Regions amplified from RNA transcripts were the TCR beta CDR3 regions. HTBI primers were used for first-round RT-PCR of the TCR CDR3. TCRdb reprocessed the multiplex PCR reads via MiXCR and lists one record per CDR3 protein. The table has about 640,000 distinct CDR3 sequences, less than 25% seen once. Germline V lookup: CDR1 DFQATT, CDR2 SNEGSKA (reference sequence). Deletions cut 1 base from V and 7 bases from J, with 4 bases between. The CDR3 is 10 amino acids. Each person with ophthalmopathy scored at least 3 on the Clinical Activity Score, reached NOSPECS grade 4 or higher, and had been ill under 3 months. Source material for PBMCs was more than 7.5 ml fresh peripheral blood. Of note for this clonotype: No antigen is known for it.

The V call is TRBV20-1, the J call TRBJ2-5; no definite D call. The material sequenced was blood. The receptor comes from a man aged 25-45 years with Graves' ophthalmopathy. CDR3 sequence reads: CSARAATQYF. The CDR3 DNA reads TGCAGTGCTAGAGCTGCGACCCAGTACTTC.